These 4 T cell receptor beta chains were sequenced from one sample in a study of T cell responses to AZD1222 COVID-19 vaccine. Repertoires were generated with immunoSEQ multiplex PCR, while TCRdb's copy carries only in-frame clones and drops some. Here the sample spans more than 150,000 clones, approximately 92% being singletons. The source material was peripheral blood, sampled on day 0 of AZD1222 vaccination. Receptors originate from an adult in good health.

V is TRBV29-1 and J is TRBJ1-1, with no clear D. V dropped 4 bases and J dropped 4 bases, with 13 bases sitting between them. The germline V gene encodes CDR1 SQVTM and CDR2 ANQGSEA. The CDR3 covers 13 residues. In DNA, the CDR3 is TGCAGCGTTGGGGAAGGGCTGGGCACTGAAGCTTTCTTT. This encodes CSVGEGLGTEAFF.

The V gene is TRBV24-1, the J gene TRBJ2-1; 7 nucleotides line up with TRBD2. The CDR3 has 14 residues. V lost 5 bases and J lost 4; bases outside the gene matches: 4. Germline assignment: CDR1 KGHDR and CDR2 SFDVKD. Here the CDR3 reads CATSVKRGYNEQFF. CDR3 coding DNA: TGTGCCACCAGTGTCAAGCGGGGATACAATGAGCAGTTCTTC.

J is TRBJ1-1 and V is TRBV18; D is ambiguous. This CDR3 has 16 residues. Germline assignment: CDR1 KGHSH and CDR2 LQKENI. Trimming removed 5 bases at V and 2 bases at J, with 18 bases between. The CDR3 sequence is CASSVTGPGENTEAFF. The CDR3 nucleotides read TGTGCCAGCTCAGTGACCGGGCCCGGGGAAAACACTGAAGCTTTCTTT.

This chain links TRBV18 with TRBJ1-2; no clear D. The ends were cut back, 0 bases at V and 8 bases at J, with 16 bases in the middle. Per germline, CDR1 KGHSH and CDR2 LQKENI. The CDR3 contains 15 residues. The CDR3 DNA is TGTGCCAGCTCACCACCCTCGGGCCCCCTTGGCGGCTACACCTTC. Amino acids: CASSPPSGPLGGYTF.